Ten or more counts support the clone carrying this T cell receptor (beta chain). Its cognate antigen is unknown. This entry comes from a study of Graves' ophthalmopathy and Graves' hyperthyroidism. Study conclusions and caveats: Classification of ophthalmopathy versus stable hyperthyroidism by a 13-signature model yielded just under 90% sensitivity and approximately 79% specificity.

The CDR3 extends over 18 amino acids. The ends were cut back, 0 bases at V and 1 base at J, with 16 bases in the middle. Germline V lookup: CDR1 LNHNV, CDR2 YYDKDF (reference sequence). Additional autoimmune diseases, uncontrolled infections, pregnancy or lactation disqualified patients. Transcripts of RNA were the source for amplifying TCR beta CDR3 regions. The first round was an RT-PCR with HTBI primers, and the second round was a multiplex PCR. TCRdb independently ran MiXCR on the multiplex PCR reads; one entry per CDR3 protein. The data contain hundreds of thousands of distinct CDR3 sequences, around 21% of them seen just once; the ten biggest clones take up under 3.5%.

Sequencing was done on a sample of peripheral blood. The clonotype originates from a woman younger than 30 with stable Graves' hyperthyroidism. V gene TRBV15 combines with J gene TRBJ2-4, with unresolved D. The CDR3 bases are TGTGCCACCAGCAGAGATAAATGGCCCAGGTCTGCCAAAAACATTCAGTACTTC. Amino acids: CATSRDKWPRSAKNIQYF.